This is a list of T cell receptor beta chains from one sample in a study of metastatic and nonmetastatic thyroid tumors. TCRdb re-called clones from the PCR reads using MiXCR. The sample holds about 5,000 clones, roughly 31% seen once. The sequencing sample was made of adjacent normal tissue. The receptors were gathered from a female donor with papillary thyroid cancer or a benign thyroid nodule (not recorded which). Some clones in this sample may be carry-over from other donors' samples. Each CDR3 is given with its conserved first and last residue. Each record gives: clone size, V gene, CDR3 length, J gene, D gene, CDR3 DNA, CDR3 protein. D genes are given only for firm matches. Rows may omit the clone size; those that give it use once, few, many or a size class.

.	TRBV7-2	15	TRBJ2-7	.	TGTGCCAGCAGCTTATGGGGGGAGATCTCCTACGAGCAGTACTTC	CASSLWGEISYEQYF
large	TRBV6-2/TRBV6-3	13	TRBJ1-2	.	TGTGCCAGCAGTTACTCGTTTCTCTATGGCTACACCTTC	CASSYSFLYGYTF
medium-sized	TRBV20-1	14	TRBJ1-1	TRBD1	TGCAGTGCTAGGCCGGGACAGGCGAACACTGAAGCTTTCTTT	CSARPGQANTEAFF
.	TRBV28	12	TRBJ1-2	TRBD1	TGTGCCAGCAGGACAGGGGGGTATGGCTACACCTTC	CASRTGGYGYTF
few	TRBV27	13	TRBJ1-1	.	TGTGCCGGAACGGCAGGGGTGCGCACTGAAGCTTTCTTT	CAGTAGVRTEAFF
.	TRBV2	14	TRBJ1-3	.	TGTGCCAGCAGTGAACAGGGTCCGAGTAACACCATATATTTT	CASSEQGPSNTIYF
.	TRBV27	15	TRBJ2-7	TRBD2	TGTGCCAGCAGTTTACGCAGGGAGGGTGGGTTCGAGCAGTACTTC	CASSLRREGGFEQYF
few	TRBV2	13	TRBJ1-4	TRBD1	TGTGCCAGCAAGGGACAGGGAAATGAAAAACTGTTTTTT	CASKGQGNEKLFF
.	TRBV6-1	15	TRBJ2-7	TRBD2	TGTGCCAGCAGTGAAGATAGCGGGAGCTCCTACGAGCAGTACTTC	CASSEDSGSSYEQYF
.	TRBV6-1	17	TRBJ1-5	.	TGTGCCAGCAGTCCAAGACAGAGCAGTAGATCCAATCAGCCCCAGCATTTT	CASSPRQSSRSNQPQHF
large	TRBV12-3/TRBV12-4	14	TRBJ2-7	TRBD1	TGTGCCAGCAGCCGGGACAGGGGGGTCTACGAGCAGTACTTC	CASSRDRGVYEQYF
medium-sized	TRBV28	13	TRBJ1-5	.	TGTGCCAGCAAGACAGGTCACAATCAGCCCCAGCATTTT	CASKTGHNQPQHF
.	TRBV6-4	14	TRBJ2-7	.	TGTGCCAGCAGTTACCCTCGGGACAACTACGAGCAGTACTTC	CASSYPRDNYEQYF
medium-sized	TRBV28	12	TRBJ2-5	.	TGTGCCAGCAGTGAAGGGCAAGAGACCCAGTACTTC	CASSEGQETQYF
many	TRBV28	13	TRBJ1-6	TRBD1	TGTGCCAGCAGTCTGACAGGGAATTCACCCCTCCACTTT	CASSLTGNSPLHF
many	TRBV7-9	21	TRBJ2-3	TRBD2	TGTGCCAGCAGCTCGAATGCGGGGACTAGCGGGAGTGGGGCCTACACAGATACGCAGTATTTT	CASSSNAGTSGSGAYTDTQYF
medium-sized	TRBV12-3/TRBV12-4	14	TRBJ1-1	TRBD1	TGTGCCAGCAGTTTGGGACAGGGGACCACTGAAGCTTTCTTT	CASSLGQGTTEAFF
medium-sized	TRBV19	13	TRBJ1-4	.	TGTGCCAGTAGTATCAGGGGAGGAGAAAAACTGTTTTTT	CASSIRGGEKLFF